This is a list of T cell receptor beta chains from one sample in a study of long-term antiretroviral therapy in people with HIV. The data were produced by immunoSEQ multiplex PCR, yet TCRdb's version contains in-frame clones alone and is incomplete. The table has more than 25,000 clones, approximately 86% seen once. The specimen comprised unsorted PBMCs, sampled approximately 5 years before starting antiretroviral therapy. These receptors all stem from a man aged 45 to 65 with HIV. The conserved cysteine and the conserved F or W are not part of the CDR3 here.

J gene | V gene | CDR3 protein
TRBJ2-3 | TRBV19 | ASLKRAGTGGSTDTQY
TRBJ1-1 | TRBV6-6 | ASSYDRANTEAF
TRBJ2-7 | TRBV7-9 | ASSLAQGAREQY
TRBJ1-1 | TRBV10-3 | AIGTEGMETEAF
TRBJ1-4 | TRBV15 | ATSEMVEEKLF
TRBJ2-2 | TRBV9 | ASSVGSWETGELF
TRBJ1-1 | TRBV30 | AWSDPGQGGTEAF
TRBJ1-1 | TRBV30 | ACYLTGNTEAF
TRBJ2-7 | TRBV19 | ASSWGDGYEQY
TRBJ2-3 | TRBV29-1 | SGERDTDTQY
TRBJ1-4 | TRBV4-1 | ASSQEGWATNEKLF
TRBJ2-7 | TRBV10-3 | AIRDTGGVGEQY